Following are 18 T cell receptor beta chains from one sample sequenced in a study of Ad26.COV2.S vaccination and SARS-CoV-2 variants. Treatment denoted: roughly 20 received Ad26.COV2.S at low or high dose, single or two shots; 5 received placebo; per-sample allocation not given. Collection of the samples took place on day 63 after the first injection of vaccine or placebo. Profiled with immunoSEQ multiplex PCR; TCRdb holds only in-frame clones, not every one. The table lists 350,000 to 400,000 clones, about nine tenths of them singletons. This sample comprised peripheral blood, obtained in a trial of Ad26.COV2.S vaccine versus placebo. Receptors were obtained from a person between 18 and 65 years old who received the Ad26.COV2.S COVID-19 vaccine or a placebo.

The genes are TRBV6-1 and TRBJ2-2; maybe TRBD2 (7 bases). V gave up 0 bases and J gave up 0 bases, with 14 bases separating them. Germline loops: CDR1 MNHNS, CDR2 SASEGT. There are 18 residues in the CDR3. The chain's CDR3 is CASSEALAGAPNTGELFF. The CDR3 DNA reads TGTGCCAGCAGTGAAGCGCTTGCGGGGGCTCCGAACACCGGGGAGCTGTTTTTT.

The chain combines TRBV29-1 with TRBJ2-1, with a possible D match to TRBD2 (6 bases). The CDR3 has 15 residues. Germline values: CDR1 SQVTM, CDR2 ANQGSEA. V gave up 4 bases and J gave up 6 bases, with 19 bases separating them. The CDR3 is CSVGVSTPGANEQFF. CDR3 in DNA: TGCAGCGTTGGGGTATCGACGCCGGGAGCCAATGAGCAGTTCTTC.

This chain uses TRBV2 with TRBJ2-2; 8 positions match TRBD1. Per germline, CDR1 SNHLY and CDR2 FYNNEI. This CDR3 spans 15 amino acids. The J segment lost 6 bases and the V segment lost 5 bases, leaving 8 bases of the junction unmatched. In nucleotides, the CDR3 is TGTGCCAGCAGTCAAGGACAGGGCCGGGCCGGGGAGCTGTTTTTT. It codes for CASSQGQGRAGELFF.

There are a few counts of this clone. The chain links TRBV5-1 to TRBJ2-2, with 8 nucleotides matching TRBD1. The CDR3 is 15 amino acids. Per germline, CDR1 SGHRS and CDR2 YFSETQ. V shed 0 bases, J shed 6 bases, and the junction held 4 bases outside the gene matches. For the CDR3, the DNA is TGCGCCAGCAGCTTGGCGGACAGGGTAGCCGGGGAGCTGTTTTTT. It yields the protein CASSLADRVAGELFF.

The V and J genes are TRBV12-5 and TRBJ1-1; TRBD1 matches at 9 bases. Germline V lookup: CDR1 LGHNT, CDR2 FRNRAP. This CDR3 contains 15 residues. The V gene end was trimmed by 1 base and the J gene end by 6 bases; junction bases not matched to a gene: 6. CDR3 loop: CASGLAQQGAAEAFF. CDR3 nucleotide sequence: TGTGCTAGTGGTTTGGCCCAACAGGGGGCTGCTGAAGCTTTCTTT. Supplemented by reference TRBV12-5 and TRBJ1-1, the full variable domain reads DARVTQTPRHKVTEMGQEVTMRCQPILGHNTVFWYRQTMMQGLELLAYFRNRAPLDDSGMPKDRFSAEMPDATLATLKIQPSEPRDSAVYFCASGLAQQGAAEAFFGQGTRLTVV.

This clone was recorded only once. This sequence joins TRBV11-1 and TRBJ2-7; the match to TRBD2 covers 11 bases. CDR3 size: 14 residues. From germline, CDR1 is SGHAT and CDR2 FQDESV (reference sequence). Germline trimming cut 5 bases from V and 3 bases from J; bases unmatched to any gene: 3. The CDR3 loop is CASSPGLADYEQYF. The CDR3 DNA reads TGTGCCAGCAGCCCGGGACTAGCGGACTACGAGCAGTACTTC.

CDR3 DNA sequence: TGTGCCAGTAGTATAATATCGACTAGCGGCTTCACAGATACGCAGTATTTT. Its translation is CASSIISTSGFTDTQYF. The chain combines TRBV19 with TRBJ2-3; 9 bases align to TRBD2. Germline CDR1 is LNHDA and CDR2 is SQIVND (reference sequence). With 2 bases clipped from V and 2 bases from J, the junction kept 8 bases outside the gene matches. The CDR3 is 17 residues long.

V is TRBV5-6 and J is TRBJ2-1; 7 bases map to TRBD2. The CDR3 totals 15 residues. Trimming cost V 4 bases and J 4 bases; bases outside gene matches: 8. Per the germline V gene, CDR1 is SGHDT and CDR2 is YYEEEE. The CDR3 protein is CASSLEKREYNEQFF. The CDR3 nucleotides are TGTGCCAGCAGCCTGGAGAAGCGGGAATACAATGAGCAGTTCTTC.

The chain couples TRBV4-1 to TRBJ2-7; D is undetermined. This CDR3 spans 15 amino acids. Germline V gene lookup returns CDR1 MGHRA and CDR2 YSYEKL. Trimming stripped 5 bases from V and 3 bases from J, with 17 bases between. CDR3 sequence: CASSEGPRPGYEQYF. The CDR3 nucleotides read TGCGCCAGCAGCGAAGGGCCCAGACCAGGCTACGAGCAGTACTTC.

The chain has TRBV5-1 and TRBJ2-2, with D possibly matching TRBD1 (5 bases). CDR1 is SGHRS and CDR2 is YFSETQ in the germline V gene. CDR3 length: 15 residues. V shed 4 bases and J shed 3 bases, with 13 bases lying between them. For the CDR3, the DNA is TGCGCCAGCAGCGTGACAGTCAGCGACACCGGGGAGCTGTTTTTT. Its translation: CASSVTVSDTGELFF.

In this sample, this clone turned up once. CDR3 sequence reads: CASSDSLGGGDIQYF. In DNA form, the CDR3 reads TGTGCCAGCAGTGACTCCCTAGGAGGGGGAGACATTCAGTACTTC. The chain is built from TRBV25-1 and TRBJ2-4; D may correspond to TRBD1 or TRBD2 (6 bases each). Trimming stripped 3 bases from V and 8 bases from J, with 17 bases between. The CDR3 has 15 residues. CDR1 and CDR2 (germline): MGHDK, SYGVNS.

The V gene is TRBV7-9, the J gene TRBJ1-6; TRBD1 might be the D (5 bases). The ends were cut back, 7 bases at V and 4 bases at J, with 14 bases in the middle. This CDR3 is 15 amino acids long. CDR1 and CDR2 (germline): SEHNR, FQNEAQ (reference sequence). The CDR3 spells CASNPGGEYNSPLHF. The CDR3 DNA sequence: TGTGCCAGCAATCCGGGGGGGGAATATAATTCACCCCTCCACTTT.

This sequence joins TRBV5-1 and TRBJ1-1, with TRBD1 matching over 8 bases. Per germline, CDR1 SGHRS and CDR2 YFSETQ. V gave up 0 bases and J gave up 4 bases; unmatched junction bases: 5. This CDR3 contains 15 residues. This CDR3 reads CASSLGQGRGTEAFF. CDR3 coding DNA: TGCGCCAGCAGCTTGGGACAGGGGAGGGGCACTGAAGCTTTCTTT.

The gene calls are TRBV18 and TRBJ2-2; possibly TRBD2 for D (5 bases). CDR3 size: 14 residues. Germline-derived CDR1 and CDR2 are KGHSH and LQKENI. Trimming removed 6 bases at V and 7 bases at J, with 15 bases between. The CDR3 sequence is CASSSLEESGELFF. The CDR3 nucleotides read TGTGCCAGCTCGTCCCTGGAGGAAAGCGGGGAGCTGTTTTTT.

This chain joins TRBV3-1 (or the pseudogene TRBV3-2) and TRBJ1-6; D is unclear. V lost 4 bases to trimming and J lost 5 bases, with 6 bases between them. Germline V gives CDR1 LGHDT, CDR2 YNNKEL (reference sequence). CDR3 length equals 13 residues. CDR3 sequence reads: CASSRQDNSPLHF. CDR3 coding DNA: TGTGCCAGCAGCCGGCAGGATAATTCACCCCTCCACTTT.

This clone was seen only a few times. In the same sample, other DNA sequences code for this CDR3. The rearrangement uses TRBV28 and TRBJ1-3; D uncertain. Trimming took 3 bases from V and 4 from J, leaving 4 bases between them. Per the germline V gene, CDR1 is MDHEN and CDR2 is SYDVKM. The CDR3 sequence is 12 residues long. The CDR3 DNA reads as TGTGCCAGCAGTTTGGGAGGAAACACCATATATTTT. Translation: CASSLGGNTIYF.

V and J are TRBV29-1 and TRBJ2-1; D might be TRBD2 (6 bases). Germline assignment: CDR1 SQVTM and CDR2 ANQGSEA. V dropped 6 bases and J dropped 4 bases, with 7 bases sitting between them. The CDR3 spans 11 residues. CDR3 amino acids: CSVRGYNEQFF. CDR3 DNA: TGCAGCGTCCGGGGGTACAATGAGCAGTTCTTC.

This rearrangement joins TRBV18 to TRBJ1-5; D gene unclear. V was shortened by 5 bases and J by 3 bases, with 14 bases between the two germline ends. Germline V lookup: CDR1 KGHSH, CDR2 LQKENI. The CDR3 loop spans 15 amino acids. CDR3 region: CASSSTDGVNQPQHF. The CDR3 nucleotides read TGTGCCAGCTCATCAACGGACGGCGTCAATCAGCCCCAGCATTTT.